This is a list of T cell receptor beta chains from one sample in a study of T cell responses to AZD1222 COVID-19 vaccine. Clones were read by immunoSEQ multiplex PCR, and TCRdb kept only the in-frame ones, dropping some. The sample lists around 120,000 clones, 89% occurring once. Material: peripheral blood, obtained on day 0 of AZD1222 vaccination. The receptors stem from an adult in good health. Both conserved end residues are part of each CDR3.

j_call | v_call | cdr3_aa
TRBJ2-2 | TRBV14 | CASSHIGQGNTGELFF
TRBJ1-1 | TRBV6-5 | CASSQGARDTEAFF
TRBJ2-7 | TRBV2 | CASSPYPREGGISYEQYF
TRBJ2-5 | TRBV11-2 | CASSLGVGMETQYF
TRBJ1-1 | TRBV10-1 | CASSEQEGTEAFF
TRBJ1-5 | TRBV28 | CASRPTRPASSQPQHF
TRBJ1-1 | TRBV28 | CASSLLGTEAFF
TRBJ2-1 | TRBV3-1/TRBV3-2 | CASSQGPGLAGGNEQFF
TRBJ2-1 | TRBV27 | CASSYQGSALYNEQFF
TRBJ1-1 | TRBV25-1 | CASTLSGTNTEAFF
TRBJ2-1 | TRBV29-1 | CSVEPGLAGANEQFF
TRBJ2-7 | TRBV14 | CASSQPSGAVGSWSYEQYF
TRBJ2-4 | TRBV30 | CAWLQGTEKYF
TRBJ1-2 | TRBV5-5 | CASSLEDRANYGYTF
TRBJ1-2 | TRBV6-5 | CASGRANGYTF
TRBJ2-7 | TRBV3-1/TRBV3-2 | CASSRRTGTYEQYF
TRBJ1-2 | TRBV6-5 | CASSRGQGVDGYTF
TRBJ2-7 | TRBV2 | CASSETWLSYEQYF
TRBJ1-1 | TRBV30 | CAWTSQDAEAFF
TRBJ2-1 | TRBV11-3 | CASSLDTSNEQFF
TRBJ2-1 | TRBV30 | CAWTYSYNEQFF
TRBJ1-4 | TRBV6-4 | CASSKYRVGEKLFF
TRBJ1-2 | TRBV25-1 | CASSERTGGGYGYTF
TRBJ1-1 | TRBV30 | CAWSEVIVFF
TRBJ1-5 | TRBV27 | CASSSLSDPSNQPQHF
TRBJ2-1 | TRBV7-6 | CASSLVRGDDSYNEQFF
TRBJ2-1 | TRBV18 | CASSPPVSYNEQFF
TRBJ1-2 | TRBV9 | CASSVGDSNYGYTF
TRBJ2-5 | TRBV7-9 | CASSFRGGETQYF
TRBJ2-1 | TRBV7-9 | CASSQRETLYNEQFF
TRBJ2-7 | TRBV6-1 | CASSELTAVKQYF
TRBJ2-1 | TRBV19 | CASSSSETPYNEQFF
TRBJ2-1 | TRBV10-3 | CAIMGGSSYNEQFF
TRBJ2-7 | TRBV6-5 | CASTSAYDRAEQYF
TRBJ2-7 | TRBV6-5 | CASSGTASYEQYF
TRBJ1-4 | TRBV2 | CASSGQINEKLFF
TRBJ1-2 | TRBV6-5 | CASSPTFSANYGYTF
TRBJ1-4 | TRBV18 | CASSQGQIEKLFF
TRBJ2-3 | TRBV5-1 | CASSLTGGPDTQYF
TRBJ1-2 | TRBV6-5 | CASSSSDKAHYGYTF
TRBJ1-1 | TRBV24-1 | CATSDHRDLLFADTEAFF
TRBJ2-7 | TRBV4-1 | CASSQDQGRYHEQYF
TRBJ1-6 | TRBV28 | CASSDVYNSPLHF
TRBJ2-3 | TRBV28 | CASSLPGQGDTDTQYF
TRBJ2-2 | TRBV6-4 | CASSDSSGSAGELFF
TRBJ1-2 | TRBV4-1 | CASSQVFRANYGYTF
TRBJ1-1 | TRBV7-6 | CASSFTGGAHMNTEAFF
TRBJ1-2 | TRBV30 | CAWRRQGAGVNYGYTF
TRBJ2-2 | TRBV24-1 | CATGSGGPTGELFF
TRBJ2-1 | TRBV24-1 | CATSGGTRVEQFF
TRBJ1-5 | TRBV30 | CAWSGNGLLNQPQHF
TRBJ1-5 | TRBV6-1 | CASSETGSFQPQHF
TRBJ1-5 | TRBV30 | CAWSSFFGSNQPQHF
TRBJ2-3 | TRBV5-1 | CASSLFGTGTPTDTQYF